This is a list of T cell receptor beta chains from one sample in a study of shared clonotypes between healthy human individuals. Data came from immunoSEQ multiplex PCR; TCRdb stores just in-frame clones and leaves some out. The table has 70,000 to 95,000 clones, over 55% seen once. Input material: memory CD8+ T cells sorted from blood. These TCRs come from a man aged 25-45 years in good health. The CDR3 runs from the conserved cysteine through the conserved F or W. Each record gives: D gene, V gene, clone size, J gene, CDR3 protein, CDR3 DNA. A D gene is named only where the DNA matches it firmly. The listing skips clone size in some rows; elsewhere it reads once, few, many or a size class.

D: TRBD2; V: TRBV10-3; size: .; J: TRBJ2-7; CDR3: CAIRPSGSVSYEQYF; DNA: TGTGCCATCAGACCCAGCGGGAGCGTCTCCTACGAGCAGTACTTC
D: TRBD1; V: TRBV4-1; size: .; J: TRBJ1-2; CDR3: CASSQDPGQAAGYTF; DNA: TGCGCCAGCAGCCAAGATCCGGGACAGGCAGCTGGCTACACCTTC
D: .; V: TRBV11-2; size: .; J: TRBJ2-7; CDR3: CASSLDPQQPYEQYF; DNA: TGTGCCAGCAGCTTAGATCCACAGCAGCCCTACGAGCAGTACTTC
D: TRBD2; V: TRBV7-9; size: many; J: TRBJ2-7; CDR3: CASSLADSGNYEQYF; DNA: TGTGCCAGCAGCTTAGCCGATAGCGGGAACTACGAGCAGTACTTC
D: .; V: TRBV5-1; size: few; J: TRBJ1-4; CDR3: CASSLEFGGENEKLFF; DNA: TGCGCCAGCAGCTTGGAGTTTGGGGGGGAAAATGAAAAACTGTTTTTT
D: TRBD2; V: TRBV9; size: .; J: TRBJ2-1; CDR3: CASSAELAGANEQFF; DNA: TGTGCCAGCAGCGCCGAACTAGCGGGAGCGAATGAGCAGTTCTTC
D: TRBD1; V: TRBV5-4; size: .; J: TRBJ2-1; CDR3: CASTGTGKYNEQFF; DNA: TGTGCCAGCACTGGGACAGGGAAATACAATGAGCAGTTCTTC
D: TRBD2; V: TRBV6-6; size: once; J: TRBJ2-7; CDR3: CASSQSELAGDEQYF; DNA: TGTGCCAGCAGTCAATCCGAACTAGCGGGAGACGAGCAGTACTTC
D: .; V: TRBV7-9; size: .; J: TRBJ1-2; CDR3: CAGERAVNYGYTF; DNA: TGTGCCGGGGAACGGGCAGTAAACTATGGCTACACCTTC
D: TRBD1; V: TRBV29-1; size: few; J: TRBJ1-2; CDR3: CSAPGQGPNGYTF; DNA: TGCAGCGCGCCGGGACAGGGACCCAATGGCTACACCTTC
D: .; V: TRBV25-1; size: .; J: TRBJ2-1; CDR3: CASSDNPNSYNEQFF; DNA: TGTGCCAGCAGTGATAATCCTAACTCCTACAATGAGCAGTTCTTC
D: .; V: TRBV27; size: .; J: TRBJ2-7; CDR3: CASSFVSGDYEQYF; DNA: TGTGCCAGCAGTTTTGTTAGCGGAGACTACGAGCAGTACTTC
D: .; V: TRBV7-8; size: .; J: TRBJ2-3; CDR3: CASSSDTQYF; DNA: TGTGCCAGCAGTTCAGATACGCAGTATTTT
D: .; V: TRBV4-2; size: .; J: TRBJ2-1; CDR3: CASNPSGSSYNEQFF; DNA: TGTGCCAGCAACCCTAGTGGAAGCTCCTACAATGAGCAGTTCTTC
D: .; V: TRBV27; size: few; J: TRBJ1-4; CDR3: CASSLLGAEEKLFF; DNA: TGTGCCAGCAGTTTATTGGGGGCGGAGGAAAAACTGTTTTTT
D: .; V: TRBV4-1; size: many; J: TRBJ2-7; CDR3: CASSHLLGAFYEQYF; DNA: TGCGCCAGCAGCCATTTGCTAGGTGCGTTCTACGAGCAGTACTTC
D: TRBD1; V: TRBV4-1; size: .; J: TRBJ2-3; CDR3: CASSGGQGHMDTQYF; DNA: TGCGCCAGCAGCGGAGGACAGGGCCACATGGATACGCAGTATTTT
D: .; V: TRBV2; size: .; J: TRBJ1-4; CDR3: CASSPPPSRGASRLRGEKLFF; DNA: TGTGCCAGCAGCCCACCCCCTTCAAGGGGGGCGAGTAGGTTACGCGGTGAAAAACTGTTTTTT
D: .; V: TRBV15; size: .; J: TRBJ2-7; CDR3: CATSIQGGYEQYF; DNA: TGTGCCACCAGTATACAGGGAGGCTACGAGCAGTACTTC
D: .; V: TRBV18; size: .; J: TRBJ1-2; CDR3: CASSSDSSYGYTF; DNA: TGTGCCAGCTCATCGGACAGCTCCTATGGCTACACCTTC
D: TRBD2; V: TRBV5-1; size: many; J: TRBJ2-1; CDR3: CASSGGTTPSYNEQFF; DNA: TGCGCCAGCAGCGGGGGGACTACACCCTCCTACAATGAGCAGTTCTTC
D: .; V: TRBV7-6; size: few; J: TRBJ1-2; CDR3: CASSLAPHHYGYTF; DNA: TGTGCCAGCAGCTTAGCGCCCCACCACTATGGCTACACCTTC
D: .; V: TRBV20-1; size: few; J: TRBJ2-2; CDR3: CSAMSNGELFF; DNA: TGCAGTGCTATGTCGAACGGGGAGCTGTTTTTT
D: .; V: TRBV25-1; size: few; J: TRBJ1-5; CDR3: CASTASGERDQPQHF; DNA: TGTGCCAGCACCGCCTCGGGGGAAAGGGATCAGCCCCAGCATTTT
D: TRBD1; V: TRBV11-2; size: .; J: TRBJ1-4; CDR3: CASSPRGGAREKLFF; DNA: TGTGCCAGCAGCCCCAGGGGGGGGGCACGGGAAAAACTGTTTTTT
D: .; V: TRBV30; size: .; J: TRBJ2-1; CDR3: CAWSPSDLYNEQFF; DNA: TGTGCCTGGAGCCCTAGCGACCTATACAATGAGCAGTTCTTC
D: TRBD1; V: TRBV11-2; size: .; J: TRBJ1-3; CDR3: CASSLMGQSSGNTIYF; DNA: TGTGCCAGCAGCTTAATGGGACAGAGCTCTGGAAACACCATATATTTT
D: TRBD1; V: TRBV4-1; size: .; J: TRBJ2-1; CDR3: CASSQETGSYNEQFF; DNA: TGCGCCAGCAGCCAGGAGACAGGGAGCTACAATGAGCAGTTCTTC
D: .; V: TRBV5-6; size: .; J: TRBJ1-1; CDR3: CASSLTGLRDTEAFF; DNA: TGTGCCAGCAGCTTGACAGGGTTGAGGGACACTGAAGCTTTCTTT
D: .; V: TRBV7-9; size: .; J: TRBJ2-7; CDR3: CASSSTGVSYEQYF; DNA: TGTGCCAGCAGCTCAACGGGAGTCTCCTACGAGCAGTACTTC
D: .; V: TRBV7-3; size: .; J: TRBJ1-4; CDR3: CASSQNLGEKLFF; DNA: TGTGCCAGCAGCCAGAACCTCGGGGAAAAACTGTTTTTT
D: .; V: TRBV29-1; size: .; J: TRBJ2-3; CDR3: CSVASGITDTQYF; DNA: TGCAGCGTTGCAAGTGGAATTACAGATACGCAGTATTTT
D: .; V: TRBV11-2; size: .; J: TRBJ2-7; CDR3: CASSLEAGWEQYF; DNA: TGTGCCAGCAGCTTAGAGGCAGGGTGGGAGCAGTACTTC
D: .; V: TRBV10-1; size: .; J: TRBJ1-4; CDR3: CASSEGISTNEKLFF; DNA: TGCGCCAGCAGTGAAGGGATTTCAACTAATGAAAAACTGTTTTTT
D: TRBD2; V: TRBV11-1; size: .; J: TRBJ2-1; CDR3: CASSTQTGLAGLNEQFF; DNA: TGTGCCAGCAGCACCCAGACGGGACTAGCTGGCCTCAATGAGCAGTTCTTC
D: .; V: TRBV7-9; size: many; J: TRBJ2-3; CDR3: CASSLVQTGTDTQYF; DNA: TGTGCCAGCAGCTTAGTCCAGACCGGCACAGATACGCAGTATTTT
D: TRBD2; V: TRBV7-9; size: .; J: TRBJ2-1; CDR3: CASSSGLAGGRYNEQFF; DNA: TGTGCCAGCAGCTCGGGACTAGCGGGAGGGCGCTACAATGAGCAGTTCTTC
D: .; V: TRBV9; size: .; J: TRBJ1-5; CDR3: CASSVDPSSGNQPQHF; DNA: TGTGCCAGCAGCGTAGATCCCTCCTCAGGGAATCAGCCCCAGCATTTT
D: .; V: TRBV11-1; size: .; J: TRBJ2-1; CDR3: CASSRNNLEQFF; DNA: TGTGCCAGCAGTCGCAACAATCTTGAGCAGTTCTTC
D: .; V: TRBV7-2; size: .; J: TRBJ2-2; CDR3: CASSPARQGELFF; DNA: TGTGCCAGCAGCCCCGCACGACAAGGGGAGCTGTTTTTT
D: TRBD2; V: TRBV2; size: .; J: TRBJ2-5; CDR3: CASTPLSGLGGQETQYF; DNA: TGTGCCAGCACCCCCTTGTCGGGACTAGGCGGCCAAGAGACCCAGTACTTC
D: .; V: TRBV7-6; size: .; J: TRBJ2-2; CDR3: CASSALGAGELFF; DNA: TGTGCCTCTAGCGCCTTAGGAGCCGGGGAGCTGTTTTTT
D: TRBD1; V: TRBV7-1; size: few; J: TRBJ1-4; CDR3: CASSLGPGQTNEKLFF; DNA: TGTGCCAGCAGCTTAGGACCGGGACAGACTAATGAAAAACTGTTTTTT
D: .; V: TRBV9; size: once; J: TRBJ1-1; CDR3: CASSDPRGGRVGTEAFF; DNA: TGTGCCAGCAGCGACCCCCGTGGAGGGCGGGTGGGCACTGAAGCTTTCTTT
D: TRBD2; V: TRBV28; size: .; J: TRBJ2-3; CDR3: CASGGQREMDTQYF; DNA: TGTGCCAGCGGAGGGCAGCGGGAGATGGATACGCAGTATTTT
D: TRBD1; V: TRBV10-3; size: .; J: TRBJ1-2; CDR3: CATQGTGEGYGYTF; DNA: TGTGCCACTCAAGGAACAGGGGAAGGGTATGGCTACACCTTC
D: TRBD1; V: TRBV10-3; size: .; J: TRBJ1-4; CDR3: CAIRAGTGDEKLFF; DNA: TGTGCCATCAGGGCCGGGACAGGGGATGAAAAACTGTTTTTT